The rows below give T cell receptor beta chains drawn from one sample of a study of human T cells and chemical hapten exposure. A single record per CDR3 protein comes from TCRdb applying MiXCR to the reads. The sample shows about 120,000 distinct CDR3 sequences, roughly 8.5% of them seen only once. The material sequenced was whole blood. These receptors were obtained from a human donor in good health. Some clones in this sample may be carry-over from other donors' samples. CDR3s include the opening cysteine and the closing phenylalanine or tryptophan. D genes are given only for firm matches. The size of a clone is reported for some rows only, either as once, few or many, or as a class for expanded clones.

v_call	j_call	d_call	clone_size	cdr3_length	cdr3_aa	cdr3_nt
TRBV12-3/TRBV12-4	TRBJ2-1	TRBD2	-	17	CASTGTSGSVEYNEQFF	TGTGCCAGCACGGGGACTAGCGGGAGTGTAGAGTACAATGAGCAGTTCTTC
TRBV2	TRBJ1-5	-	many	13	CASSEQSNQPQHF	TGTGCCAGCAGTGAACAGTCCAATCAGCCCCAGCATTTT
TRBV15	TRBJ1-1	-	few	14	CATSRTGYDTEAFF	TGTGCCACCAGCAGAACAGGGTATGACACTGAAGCTTTCTTT
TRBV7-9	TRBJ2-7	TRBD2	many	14	CASRGAGGNYEQYF	TGTGCCAGCAGGGGAGCGGGAGGGAACTACGAGCAGTACTTC
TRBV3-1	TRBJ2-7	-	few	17	CASSQDISLGGAYEQYF	TGTGCCAGCAGCCAAGATATCTCCTTGGGCGGGGCCTACGAGCAGTACTTC
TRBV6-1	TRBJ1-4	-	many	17	CASSEARGRSTNEKLFF	TGTGCCAGCAGTGAAGCGAGGGGGAGATCAACTAATGAAAAACTGTTTTTT
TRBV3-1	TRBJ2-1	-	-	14	CASSQDPGLQGQFF	TGTGCCAGCAGCCAAGACCCGGGACTGCAAGGGCAGTTCTTC
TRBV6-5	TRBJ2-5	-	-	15	CASSYRGRNQETQYF	TGTGCCAGCAGTTATAGAGGTCGGAACCAAGAGACCCAGTACTTC
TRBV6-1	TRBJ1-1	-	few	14	CASTLPRATGEAFF	TGTGCCAGCACCCTCCCTCGGGCTACCGGTGAAGCTTTCTTT
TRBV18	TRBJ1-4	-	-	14	CASSPQRGHEKLFF	TGTGCCAGCTCACCACAACGGGGGCATGAAAAACTGTTTTTT
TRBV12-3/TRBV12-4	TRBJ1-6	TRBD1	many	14	CASSLGQGDSPLHF	TGTGCCAGCAGTCTCGGACAGGGTGATTCACCCCTCCACTTT
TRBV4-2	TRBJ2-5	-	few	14	CASSQREYQETQYF	TGTGCCAGCAGCCAACGGGAGTACCAAGAGACCCAGTACTTC
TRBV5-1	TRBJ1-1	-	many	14	CASSLAPKNTEAFF	TGCGCCAGCAGCCTGGCCCCCAAGAACACTGAAGCTTTCTTT
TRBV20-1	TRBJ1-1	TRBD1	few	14	CSATGTGSPDEAFF	TGCAGTGCGACCGGGACAGGGAGCCCGGACGAAGCTTTCTTT
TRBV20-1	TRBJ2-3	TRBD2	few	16	CSARDWQRGGPDTQYF	TGCAGTGCTAGAGATTGGCAGCGGGGGGGCCCGGATACGCAGTATTTT
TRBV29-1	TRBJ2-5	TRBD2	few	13	CSVEGTSGETQYF	TGCAGCGTTGAAGGCACTAGCGGCGAGACCCAGTACTTC
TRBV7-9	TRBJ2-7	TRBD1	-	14	CASSFRDRSNEQYF	TGTGCCAGCAGCTTCCGGGACAGAAGCAACGAGCAGTACTTC
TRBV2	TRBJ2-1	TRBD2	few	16	CASTQRTSGKYNEQFF	TGTGCCAGCACCCAGCGGACTAGCGGGAAGTACAATGAGCAGTTCTTC
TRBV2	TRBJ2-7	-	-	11	CASRGDYEQYF	TGTGCCAGCAGAGGGGACTACGAGCAGTACTTC
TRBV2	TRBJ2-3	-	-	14	CASRPGPRVDTQYF	TGTGCCAGCAGGCCGGGCCCGAGGGTAGATACGCAGTATTTT
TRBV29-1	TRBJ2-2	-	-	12	CSVDFNTGELFF	TGCAGCGTCGATTTTAACACCGGGGAGCTGTTTTTT
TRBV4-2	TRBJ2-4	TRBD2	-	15	CAVGVLAGEVYIQYF	TGTGCGGTCGGGGTACTAGCGGGAGAGGTGTACATTCAGTACTTC
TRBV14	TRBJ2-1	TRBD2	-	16	CASSQIERGPYNEQFF	TGTGCCAGCAGCCAAATCGAGCGGGGGCCATACAATGAGCAGTTCTTC
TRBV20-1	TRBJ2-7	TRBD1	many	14	CSAEDRSNTYEQYF	TGCAGTGCGGAGGACAGGTCTAACACCTACGAGCAGTACTTC
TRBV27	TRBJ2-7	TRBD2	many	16	CASSSRAGGGSYEQYF	TGTGCCAGCAGTTCCAGAGCGGGAGGGGGGTCCTACGAGCAGTACTTC
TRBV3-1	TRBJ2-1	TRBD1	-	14	CASSEGTGGNEQFF	TGTGCCAGCAGCGAAGGGACAGGGGGCAATGAGCAGTTCTTC
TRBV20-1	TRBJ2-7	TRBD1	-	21	CSARKVNAGTGLRTGGHEQYF	TGCAGTGCTAGGAAAGTAAATGCCGGGACAGGGTTGCGGACTGGCGGCCACGAGCAGTACTTC
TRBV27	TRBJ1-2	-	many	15	CASSLSGTQDYGYTF	TGTGCCAGCAGTTTAAGCGGGACACAAGACTATGGCTACACCTTC
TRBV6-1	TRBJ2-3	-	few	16	CASSPKLEGLADTQYF	TGTGCCAGCAGTCCCAAGCTTGAGGGGCTAGCAGATACGCAGTATTTT
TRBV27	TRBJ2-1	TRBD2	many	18	CASILAGTSVSSYNEQFF	TGTGCCAGCATCCTAGCCGGGACTAGCGTAAGCTCCTACAATGAGCAGTTCTTC
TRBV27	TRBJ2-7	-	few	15	CASRDAGTGSYEQYF	TGTGCCAGCAGAGACGCCGGGACGGGATCCTACGAGCAGTACTTC
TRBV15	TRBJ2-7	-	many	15	CATSPRDSGWYEQYF	TGTGCCACCAGCCCCCGGGACAGCGGGTGGTACGAGCAGTACTTC
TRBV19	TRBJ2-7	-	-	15	CASSSGTPGYYEQYF	TGTGCCAGTAGTTCCGGGACACCCGGATACTACGAGCAGTACTTC
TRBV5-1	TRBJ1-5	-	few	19	CASSFNTGGHRDVGQPQHF	TGCGCCAGCAGCTTTAATACTGGGGGACACAGGGATGTAGGGCAGCCCCAGCATTTT
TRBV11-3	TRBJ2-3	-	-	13	CASSPTPSNTQYF	TGTGCCAGCAGCCCCACGCCATCAAATACGCAGTATTTT
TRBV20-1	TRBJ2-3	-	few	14	CSASLVADTDTQYF	TGCAGTGCTAGTTTGGTAGCTGACACAGATACGCAGTATTTT
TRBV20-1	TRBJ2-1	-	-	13	CSARSYSYNEQFF	TGCAGTGCTAGGTCTTATTCCTACAATGAGCAGTTCTTC
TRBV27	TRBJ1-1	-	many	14	CASSLSQGGTEAFF	TGTGCCAGCAGTTTAAGCCAGGGCGGAACTGAAGCTTTCTTT
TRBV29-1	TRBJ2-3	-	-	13	CSVETGLGDTQYF	TGCAGCGTTGAAACAGGGTTGGGAGATACGCAGTATTTT
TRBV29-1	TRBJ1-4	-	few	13	CSATTGSGEKLFF	TGCAGCGCAACGACGGGGTCGGGAGAAAAACTGTTTTTT
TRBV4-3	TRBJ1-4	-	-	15	CASSQDVVPSEKLFF	TGCGCCAGCAGCCAAGACGTGGTACCAAGTGAAAAACTGTTTTTT
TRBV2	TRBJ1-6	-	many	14	CASKQGLNNSPLHF	TGTGCCAGCAAACAGGGACTTAATAATTCACCCCTCCACTTT
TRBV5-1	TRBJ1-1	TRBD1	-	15	CASSLDPGQGTEAFF	TGCGCCAGCAGCTTGGACCCGGGACAGGGGACTGAAGCTTTCTTT
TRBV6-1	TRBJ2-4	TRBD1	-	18	CASSSRDRVEESKNIQYF	TGTGCCAGCAGTAGCCGGGACAGGGTAGAAGAATCCAAAAACATTCAGTACTTC
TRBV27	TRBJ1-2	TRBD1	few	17	CASSFRGQGASFYGYTF	TGTGCCAGCAGTTTCCGGGGACAGGGAGCATCCTTCTATGGCTACACCTTC
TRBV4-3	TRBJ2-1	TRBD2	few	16	CASSQAGSGGAGEQFF	TGCGCCAGCAGCCAAGCGGGTAGCGGGGGGGCAGGTGAGCAGTTCTTC
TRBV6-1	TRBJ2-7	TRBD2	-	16	CASSAGTSGRAYEKYF	TGTGCCAGCAGCGCCGGGACTAGCGGGAGGGCCTACGAGAAGTACTTC
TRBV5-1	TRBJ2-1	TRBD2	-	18	CASSLALAGAPGYNEQFF	TGCGCCAGCAGCTTGGCGCTAGCGGGGGCTCCGGGTTACAATGAGCAGTTCTTC